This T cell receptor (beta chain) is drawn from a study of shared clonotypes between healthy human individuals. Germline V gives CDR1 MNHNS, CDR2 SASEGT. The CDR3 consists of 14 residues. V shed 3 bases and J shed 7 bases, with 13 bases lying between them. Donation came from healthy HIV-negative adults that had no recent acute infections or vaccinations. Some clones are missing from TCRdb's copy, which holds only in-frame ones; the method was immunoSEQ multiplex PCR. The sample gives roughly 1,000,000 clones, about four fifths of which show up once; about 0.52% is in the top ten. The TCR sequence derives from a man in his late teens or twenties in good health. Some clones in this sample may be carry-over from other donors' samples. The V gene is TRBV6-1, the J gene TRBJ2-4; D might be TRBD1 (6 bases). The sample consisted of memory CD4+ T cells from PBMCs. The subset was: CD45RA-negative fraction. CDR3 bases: TGTGCCAGCAGTGAGGCCAGGGGAGTGAACATTCAGTACTTC. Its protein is CASSEARGVNIQYF.